Shown below are 12 T cell receptor beta chains from a single sample sequenced in a study of T cell changes during pregnancy in multiple sclerosis. Measured with immunoSEQ multiplex PCR; TCRdb has only the in-frame clones, and not every one. The sample lists about 70,000 clones, roughly 92% seen once, with 2.1% in the top ten. The input for sequencing was peripheral blood, taken in the second trimester of pregnancy. The receptors here all came from a female donor in good health, enrolled as a control in a pregnancy study.

This rearrangement joins TRBV5-6 to TRBJ2-3; a possible D gene is TRBD1 (5 bases). The CDR3 is made up of 14 amino acids. V lost 4 bases to trimming and J lost 4 bases, with 13 bases between them. Germline V gene lookup returns CDR1 SGHDT and CDR2 YYEEEE. The CDR3 coding sequence is TGTGCCAGCAGCGCAGGGTTAGGGGCAGATACGCAGTATTTT. It codes for CASSAGLGADTQYF.

This chain uses TRBV29-1 with TRBJ2-1, with 7 positions matching TRBD2. V was pared by 6 bases and J by 5 bases, with 10 bases of the junction left unmatched. CDR1 and CDR2 from the germline V gene are SQVTM and ANQGSEA. The CDR3 is made up of 14 amino acids. The CDR3 region is CSVEWGGLDNEQFF. The CDR3 DNA is TGCAGCGTCGAATGGGGGGGTTTGGACAATGAGCAGTTCTTC.

The rearrangement joins TRBV7-9 to TRBJ1-2; 10 positions agree with TRBD1. The CDR3 covers 13 residues. V gave up 5 bases and J gave up 8 bases; unmatched junction bases: 5. Germline CDR1 SEHNR, CDR2 FQNEAQ (reference sequence). CDR3 residues: CASSLGQGIGYTF. The CDR3 nucleotides read TGTGCCAGCAGCCTGGGACAGGGGATCGGCTACACCTTC.

This clone was seen a single time. The gene calls are TRBV9 and TRBJ2-3, with no clear D. The germline V gene encodes CDR1 SGDLS and CDR2 YYNGEE. V lost 3 bases to trimming and J lost 5 bases, with 4 bases between them. The CDR3 is 11 residues long. The DNA of the CDR3 is TGTGCCAGCAGCGCAGGAGATACGCAGTATTTT. It translates to CASSAGDTQYF.

The chain couples TRBV5-6 to TRBJ1-1, with D possibly TRBD1 on 5 matching bases. V lost 10 bases, J lost 4 bases, and 17 bases lay in between. Germline CDR1 is SGHDT and CDR2 is YYEEEE. The CDR3 is 13 residues long. CDR3 coding DNA: TGTGCCGCCCAGTTCCAGGGAGGCACTGAAGCTTTCTTT. Translation gives CAAQFQGGTEAFF.

This clone turned up a few times. The chain employs TRBV7-9 and TRBJ2-7; D ambiguous. V lost 8 bases to trimming and J lost 3 bases, with 17 bases between them. The CDR3 runs 14 residues. Germline CDR1 is SEHNR and CDR2 is FQNEAQ (reference sequence). Written as DNA, the CDR3 is TGTGCCAGCCGGTTAGACGGGTACCACTACGAGCAGTACTTC. Translated: CASRLDGYHYEQYF.

J is TRBJ1-1 and V is TRBV9; unclear D gene. Trimming removed 0 bases from V and 3 bases from J, with 15 bases in between. This CDR3 has 16 amino acids. The germline V gene encodes CDR1 SGDLS and CDR2 YYNGEE. The CDR3 nucleotides read TGTGCCAGCAGCGTAGGGTATACTAATCGGTACACTGAAGCTTTCTTT. Its protein is CASSVGYTNRYTEAFF. Full variable domain (rest looked up from reference TRBV9 and TRBJ1-1): DSGVTQTPKHLITATGQRVTLRCSPRSGDLSVYWYQQSLDQGLQFLIQYYNGEERAKGNILERFSAQQFPDLHSELNLSSLELGDSALYFCASSVGYTNRYTEAFFGQGTRLTVV.

The chain carries TRBV5-1 and TRBJ2-1; no reliable D call. The V end was cut by 4 bases, the J end by 10 bases, with 9 bases between. CDR3 length: 11 residues. Germline V gene sequence: CDR1 SGHRS, CDR2 YFSETQ. This chain's CDR3 is CASSRSREQFF. Written as DNA, the CDR3 is TGCGCCAGCAGCCGGTCCAGGGAGCAGTTCTTC.

The rearrangement joins TRBV7-6 to TRBJ1-5, with 10 bases matching TRBD1. The V and J ends lost 3 bases and 5 bases, in that order; junction bases with no gene match: 1. The CDR3 spans 14 residues. Germline loops: CDR1 SGHVS, CDR2 FNYEAQ. DNA of the CDR3: TGTGCCAGCAGCTTGGACAGGGGGGATCAGCCCCAGCATTTT. It translates to CASSLDRGDQPQHF.

The chain carries TRBV7-2 and TRBJ2-2, with D maybe TRBD2 (6 bases). Per the germline V gene, CDR1 is SGHTA and CDR2 is FQGNSA. This CDR3 spans 15 amino acids. V was trimmed by 5 bases and J by 4 bases, leaving 14 bases between them. CDR3: CASSLTGTGTGELFF. Here the CDR3 DNA reads TGTGCCAGCAGCCTGACCGGGACTGGCACCGGGGAGCTGTTTTTT.

This chain uses TRBV9 with TRBJ1-1; D is perhaps TRBD1 (5 bases). Germline loops: CDR1 SGDLS, CDR2 YYNGEE. The CDR3 has 14 amino acids. V shed 3 bases and J shed 5 bases, with 14 bases lying between them. CDR3 sequence: CASSAAGRITEAFF. In DNA, the CDR3 is TGTGCCAGCAGCGCTGCGGGGCGTATAACTGAAGCTTTCTTT.

This clone showed up just once. J is TRBJ1-1 and V is TRBV9; TRBD1 might be the D (5 bases). Looked up from germline, CDR1 is SGDLS and CDR2 is YYNGEE. The V end was cut by 2 bases, the J end by 10 bases, with 18 bases between. This CDR3 has 14 residues. CDR3 protein: CASSVMKSSQGAFF. CDR3 nucleotide sequence: TGTGCCAGCAGCGTCATGAAGTCTTCTCAGGGAGCTTTCTTT.